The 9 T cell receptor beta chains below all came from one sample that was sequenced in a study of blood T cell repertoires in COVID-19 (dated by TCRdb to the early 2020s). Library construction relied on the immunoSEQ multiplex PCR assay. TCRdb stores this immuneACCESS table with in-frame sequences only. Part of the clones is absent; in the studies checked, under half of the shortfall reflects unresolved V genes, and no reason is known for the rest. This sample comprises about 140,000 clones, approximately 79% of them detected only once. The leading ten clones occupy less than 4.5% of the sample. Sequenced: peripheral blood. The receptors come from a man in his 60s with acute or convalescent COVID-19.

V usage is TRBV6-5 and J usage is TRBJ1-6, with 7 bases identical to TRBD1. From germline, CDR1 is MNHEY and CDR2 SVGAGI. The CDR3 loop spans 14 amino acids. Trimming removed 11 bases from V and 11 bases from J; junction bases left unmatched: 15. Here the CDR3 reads CACAGPTGRTPLHF. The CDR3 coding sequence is TGTGCCTGTGCGGGGCCGACAGGGAGAACACCCCTCCACTTT.

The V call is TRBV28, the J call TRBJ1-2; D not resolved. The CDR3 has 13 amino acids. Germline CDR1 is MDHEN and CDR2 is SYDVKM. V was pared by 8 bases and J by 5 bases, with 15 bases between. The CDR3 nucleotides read TGTGCCAGCCAAAACCGAGGGCCTTATGGCTACACCTTC. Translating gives CASQNRGPYGYTF.

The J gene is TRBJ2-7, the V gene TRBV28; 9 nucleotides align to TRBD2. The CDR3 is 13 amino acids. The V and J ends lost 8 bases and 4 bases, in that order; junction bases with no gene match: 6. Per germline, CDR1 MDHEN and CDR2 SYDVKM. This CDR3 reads CASGWTSVYEQYF. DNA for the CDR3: TGTGCCAGCGGTTGGACTAGCGTTTACGAGCAGTACTTC. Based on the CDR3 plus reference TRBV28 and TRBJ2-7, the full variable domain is DVKVTQSSRYLVKRTGEKVFLECVQDMDHENMFWYRQDPGLGLRLIYFSYDVKMKEKGDIPEGYSVSREKKERFSLILESASTNQTSMYLCASGWTSVYEQYFGPGTRLTVT.

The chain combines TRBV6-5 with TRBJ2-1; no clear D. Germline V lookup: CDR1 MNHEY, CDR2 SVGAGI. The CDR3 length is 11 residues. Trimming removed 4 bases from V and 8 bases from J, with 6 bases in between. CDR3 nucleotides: TGTGCCAGCAGTTTCGGTTATGAGCAGTTCTTC. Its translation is CASSFGYEQFF.

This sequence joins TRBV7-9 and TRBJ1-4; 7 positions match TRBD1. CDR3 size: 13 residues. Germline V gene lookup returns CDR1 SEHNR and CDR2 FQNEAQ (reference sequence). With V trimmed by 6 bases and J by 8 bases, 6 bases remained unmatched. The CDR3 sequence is CASRDRVEEKLFF. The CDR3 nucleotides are TGTGCCAGCAGAGACAGGGTGGAGGAAAAACTGTTTTTT.

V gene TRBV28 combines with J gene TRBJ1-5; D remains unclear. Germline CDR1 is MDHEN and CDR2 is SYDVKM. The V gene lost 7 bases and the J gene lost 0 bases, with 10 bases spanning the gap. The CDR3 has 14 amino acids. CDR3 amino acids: CASIPADSNQPQHF. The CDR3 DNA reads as TGTGCCAGCATCCCCGCAGATAGCAATCAGCCCCAGCATTTT.

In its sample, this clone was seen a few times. The CDR3 region is CSVDAGAGDTQYF. In DNA form, the CDR3 reads TGCAGCGTTGATGCGGGGGCAGGGGATACGCAGTATTTT. The J gene is TRBJ2-3, the V gene TRBV29-1; TRBD2 is a possible D gene (7 bases). The CDR3 has 13 residues. The germline CDR1 and CDR2 sequences are SQVTM and ANQGSEA. Trimming cost V 3 bases and J 6 bases, with 13 bases left between them.

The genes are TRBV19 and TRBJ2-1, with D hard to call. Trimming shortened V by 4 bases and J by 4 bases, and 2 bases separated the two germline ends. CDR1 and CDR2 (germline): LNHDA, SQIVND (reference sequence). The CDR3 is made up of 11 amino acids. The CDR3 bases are TGTGCCAGTAGTACTTACAATGAGCAGTTCTTC. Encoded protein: CASSTYNEQFF. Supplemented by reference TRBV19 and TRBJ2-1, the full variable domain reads DGGITQSPKYLFRKEGQNVTLSCEQNLNHDAMYWYRQDPGQGLRLIYYSQIVNDFQKGDIAEGYSVSREKKESFPLTVTSAQKNPTAFYLCASSTYNEQFFGPGTRLTVL.

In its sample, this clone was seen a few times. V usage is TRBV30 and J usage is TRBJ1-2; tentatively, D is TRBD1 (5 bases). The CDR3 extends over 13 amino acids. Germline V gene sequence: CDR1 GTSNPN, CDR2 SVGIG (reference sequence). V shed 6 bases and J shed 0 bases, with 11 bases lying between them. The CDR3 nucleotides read TGTGCCTGCGACAGTCCAGCTAACTATGGCTACACCTTC. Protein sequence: CACDSPANYGYTF.